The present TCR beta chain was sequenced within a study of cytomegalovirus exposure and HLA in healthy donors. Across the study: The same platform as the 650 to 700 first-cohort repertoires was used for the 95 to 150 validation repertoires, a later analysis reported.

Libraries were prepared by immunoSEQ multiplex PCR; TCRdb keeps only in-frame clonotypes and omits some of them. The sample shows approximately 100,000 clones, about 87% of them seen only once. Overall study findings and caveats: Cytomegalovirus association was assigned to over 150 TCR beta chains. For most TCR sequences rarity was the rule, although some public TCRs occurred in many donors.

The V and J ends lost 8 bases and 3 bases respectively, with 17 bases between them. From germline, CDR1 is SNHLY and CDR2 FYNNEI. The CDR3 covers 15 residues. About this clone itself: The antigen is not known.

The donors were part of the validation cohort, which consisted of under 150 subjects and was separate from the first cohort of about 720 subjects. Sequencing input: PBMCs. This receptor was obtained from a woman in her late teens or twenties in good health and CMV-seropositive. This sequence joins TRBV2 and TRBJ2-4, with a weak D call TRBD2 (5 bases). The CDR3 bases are TGTGCCAGCCTAACCCCCCGGGGAGACAAAAACATTCAGTACTTC. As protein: CASLTPRGDKNIQYF. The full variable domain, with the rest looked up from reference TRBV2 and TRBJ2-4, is EPEVTQTPSHQVTQMGQEVILRCVPISNHLYFYWYRQILGQKVEFLVSFYNNEISEKSEIFDDQFSVERPDGSNFTLKIRSTKLEDSAMYFCASLTPRGDKNIQYFGAGTRLSVL.